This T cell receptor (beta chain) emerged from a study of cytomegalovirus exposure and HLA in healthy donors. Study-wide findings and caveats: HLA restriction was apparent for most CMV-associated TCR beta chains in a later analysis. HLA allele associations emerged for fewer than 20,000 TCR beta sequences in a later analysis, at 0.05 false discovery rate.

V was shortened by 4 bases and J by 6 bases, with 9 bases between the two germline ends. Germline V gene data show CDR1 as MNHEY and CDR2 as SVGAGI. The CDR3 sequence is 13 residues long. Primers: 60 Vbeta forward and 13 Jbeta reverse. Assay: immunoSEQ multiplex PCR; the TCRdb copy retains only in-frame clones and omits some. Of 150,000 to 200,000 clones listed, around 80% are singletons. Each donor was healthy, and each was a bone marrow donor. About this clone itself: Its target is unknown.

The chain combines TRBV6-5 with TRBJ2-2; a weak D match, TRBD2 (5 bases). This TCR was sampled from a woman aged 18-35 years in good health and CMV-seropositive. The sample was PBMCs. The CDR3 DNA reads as TGTGCCAGCAGTTCCCACGGGGCCGGGGAGCTGTTTTTT. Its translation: CASSSHGAGELFF.